Following are 21 T cell receptor beta chains from one sample sequenced in a study of regulatory T cells in long-lasting Graves disease. Combining iRepertoire HTBI primers with Arm-PCR of CDR3 regions, the authors built TCR beta libraries. In TCRdb, the multiplex PCR reads were re-called with MiXCR into one record per CDR3 protein. Among about 540,000 distinct CDR3 sequences listed, about 13% were seen once. Documented time point: newly diagnosed GD, antithyroid drugs for less than 3 months. Following extraction of RNA from PBMCs, that RNA was used to make the TCR library. A further study also used this sample, focusing on T cells in Graves' hyperthyroidism and ophthalmopathy.

The sequencing used peripheral blood mononuclear cells (PBMCs), collected at new diagnosis, from a patient treated with antithyroid drugs. The source of these receptors is a man aged 25 to 45 with Graves disease.

This clonotype was picked up many times. The chain uses TRBV20-1 and TRBJ1-6; D is uncertain. This CDR3 comprises 13 residues. Trimming shortened V by 5 bases and J by 9 bases, and 14 bases separated the two germline ends. Germline CDR1 DFQATT, CDR2 SNEGSKA (reference sequence). The DNA for the CDR3 is TGCAGTGCTGTCGGAACAGTCGGTTCACCCCTCCACTTT. It yields the protein CSAVGTVGSPLHF.

The chain combines TRBV28 with TRBJ2-2; D ambiguous. Looked up from germline, CDR1 is MDHEN and CDR2 is SYDVKM. CDR3 length: 14 amino acids. Trimming took off 4 bases at V and 3 bases at J, with 9 bases between the two ends. The CDR3 DNA follows: TGTGCCAGCAGTTCCAGTAGTTACACCGGGGAGCTGTTTTTT. It yields the protein CASSSSSYTGELFF. Based on the CDR3 plus reference TRBV28 and TRBJ2-2, the full variable domain is DVKVTQSSRYLVKRTGEKVFLECVQDMDHENMFWYRQDPGLGLRLIYFSYDVKMKEKGDIPEGYSVSREKKERFSLILESASTNQTSMYLCASSSSSYTGELFFGEGSRLTVL.

This clonotype was observed many times. The V gene is TRBV6-1, the J gene TRBJ1-1; D is unresolved. The germline V gene has CDR1 MNHNS and CDR2 SASEGT. V was clipped by 6 bases and J by 8 bases, with 13 bases between them. The CDR3 sequence is 12 residues long. CDR3 sequence: CASRREDREAFF. CDR3 bases: TGTGCCAGCAGACGGGAGGACCGAGAAGCTTTCTTT.

The chain combines TRBV12-3 or TRBV12-4 with TRBJ1-5; 11 nucleotides agree with TRBD1. After removal of 6 bases from V and 2 bases from J, the junction contained 9 bases not matched to a gene. The CDR3 runs to 17 residues. The CDR3 DNA sequence: TGTGCCAGCAGCCCCGGGGACAGGGGGAAGGGCAATCAGCCCCAGCATTTT. It translates to CASSPGDRGKGNQPQHF.

The sample holds a few counts of this clonotype. This rearrangement joins TRBV4-1 to TRBJ2-7, with D unresolved. Per the germline V gene, CDR1 is MGHRA and CDR2 is YSYEKL. The V gene lost 2 bases and the J gene lost 2 bases, with 13 bases spanning the gap. The CDR3 runs 15 residues. The chain's CDR3 is CASSQNLGFTYEQYF. CDR3 DNA sequence: TGCGCCAGCAGCCAAAACTTGGGATTCACCTACGAGCAGTACTTC.

This clonotype turned up a few times. The V and J genes are TRBV7-2 and TRBJ2-3; TRBD2 matches at 12 bases. The germline V gene encodes CDR1 SGHTA and CDR2 FQGNSA. After removal of 1 base from V and 5 bases from J, the junction contained 1 base not matched to a gene. CDR3 length: 15 residues. Here the CDR3 reads CASSLGGLAGDTQYF. CDR3 DNA: TGTGCCAGCAGCTTAGGGGGACTAGCGGGAGATACGCAGTATTTT.

V is TRBV19 and J is TRBJ1-1; D gene unclear. The CDR3 loop spans 15 amino acids. Germline V gene lookup returns CDR1 LNHDA and CDR2 SQIVND (reference sequence). V gave up 0 bases and J gave up 1 base, with 9 bases separating them. The CDR3 is CASSIERLPNTEAFF. CDR3 bases: TGTGCCAGTAGTATAGAGAGGTTACCGAACACTGAAGCTTTCTTT.

This clonotype came up many times. The rearrangement links TRBV5-1 to TRBJ2-1, with 9 bases identical to TRBD2. This CDR3 has 16 amino acids. The junction had 9 bases not matched to a gene; V was cut back by 2 bases and J by 6 bases. Germline V gene data show CDR1 as SGHRS and CDR2 as YFSETQ. CDR3: CASSFLAGGPGNEQFF. CDR3 nucleotides: TGCGCCAGCAGCTTCCTGGCGGGAGGGCCCGGCAATGAGCAGTTCTTC.

About this clonotype itself: This clone may be a read error of a much larger clone one base away. V is TRBV6-1 and J is TRBJ2-2; D possibly corresponds to TRBD1 (6 bases). The CDR3 loop spans 15 amino acids. Germline values: CDR1 MNHNS, CDR2 SASEGT. Trimming removed 4 bases from V and 1 base from J, with 10 bases in between. The CDR3 here is CASSVEGVNTGELFF. The CDR3 DNA sequence: TGTGCCAGCAGTGTAGAGGGGGTGAACACCGGGGAGCTGTTTTTT.

This clonotype was picked up many times. The chain is built from TRBV7-9 and TRBJ2-1; no firm D call. Between the trimmed V and J ends, which lost 6 bases and 0 bases, there was a span of 6 bases. The length of the CDR3 is 13 residues. The germline CDR1 and CDR2 sequences are SEHNR and FQNEAQ (reference sequence). The CDR3 here is CASSRSSYNEQFF. CDR3 DNA sequence: TGTGCCAGCAGTCGTAGCTCCTACAATGAGCAGTTCTTC.

The rearrangement joins TRBV6-4 to TRBJ2-5, with 10 bases that match TRBD2. V lost 3 bases to trimming and J lost 4 bases; unmatched junction nucleotides: 14. Germline V gene sequence: CDR1 MRHNA, CDR2 SNTAGT. The CDR3 runs to 18 residues. The CDR3 bases are TGTGCCAGCAGTGAAGCCCTAGCGGGAGAATTGGGATTAGAGACCCAGTACTTC. As protein: CASSEALAGELGLETQYF.

This clonotype was seen many times. This chain joins TRBV24-1 and TRBJ2-7; D call uncertain. This CDR3 region has 13 residues. Germline-derived CDR1 and CDR2 are KGHDR and SFDVKD. The germline V and J ends were trimmed by 7 bases and 6 bases, with 15 bases remaining between them. The CDR3 nucleotides are TGTGCCACCAGCCCCGGGCTAGTGGGCGAGCAGTACTTC. The encoded protein is CATSPGLVGEQYF.

V and J are TRBV15 and TRBJ1-2; D may be TRBD1 (5 bases). CDR1 LNHNV and CDR2 YYDKDF come from the germline V gene (reference sequence). The CDR3 length is 15 residues. V was shortened by 0 bases and J by 8 bases, with 16 bases between the two germline ends. In DNA form, the CDR3 reads TGTGCCACCAGCAGAGAAGGTGACAGTTTGGACGGCTACACCTTC. Protein: CATSREGDSLDGYTF.

This clonotype was seen at least ten times. This chain uses TRBV2 with TRBJ1-2, with unresolved D. The CDR3 is made up of 14 amino acids. Looked up from germline, CDR1 is SNHLY and CDR2 is FYNNEI. V shed 4 bases and J shed 2 bases, with 11 bases lying between them. The chain's CDR3 is CASSGVRANYGYTF. CDR3 bases: TGTGCCAGCAGTGGGGTCCGGGCCAACTATGGCTACACCTTC.

This sequence joins TRBV12-5 and TRBJ2-7, with D perhaps TRBD1 or TRBD2 (5 bases each). The CDR3 length is 14 residues. Per the germline V gene, CDR1 is LGHNT and CDR2 is FRNRAP. V lost 6 bases to trimming and J lost 0 bases, with 12 bases between them. The CDR3 coding sequence is TGTGCTAGTGGCCTCGGGACCTTCTCCTACGAGCAGTACTTC. It codes for CASGLGTFSYEQYF.

This clonotype has ten or more counts. The V and J genes are TRBV27 and TRBJ2-3, with 9 positions matching TRBD2. The CDR3 spans 17 residues. The trim removed 0 bases at V and 1 base at J, leaving 5 bases unmatched. Per germline, CDR1 MNHEY and CDR2 SMNVEV (reference sequence). CDR3 amino acids: CASSLSYLAGGTDTQYF. The CDR3 bases are TGTGCCAGCAGTTTATCATATTTAGCGGGAGGCACAGATACGCAGTATTTT.

In this sample, this clonotype turned up many times. The chain joins TRBV7-2 to TRBJ2-7; 10 bases are shared with TRBD2. This CDR3 has 16 residues. The V gene's germline CDR1 is SGHTA and CDR2 FQGNSA. Trimming removed 1 base from V and 3 bases from J; junction bases left unmatched: 6. CDR3 nucleotides: TGTGCCAGCAGCTTAGAGGCTAGCGGGAGTGGCTACGAGCAGTACTTC. Translation gives CASSLEASGSGYEQYF.

This chain links TRBV7-3 with TRBJ2-1; D is possibly TRBD1 or TRBD2 (6 bases each). Germline loops: CDR1 SGHTA, CDR2 FQGTGA. There are 13 residues in the CDR3. The V and J ends lost 2 bases and 9 bases respectively, with 11 bases between them. The CDR3 nucleotides are TGTGCCAGCAGCTTATCGGGGGCCGGTGAGCAGTTCTTC. Residues: CASSLSGAGEQFF.

This clonotype has a handful of counts. The rearrangement uses TRBV10-3 and TRBJ2-3; D unclear. From germline, CDR1 is ENHRY and CDR2 SYGVKD. V was pared by 9 bases and J by 0 bases, with 10 bases between. The CDR3 runs 13 residues. CDR3 sequence: CAIRIPSTDTQYF. The CDR3 nucleotides read TGTGCCATACGAATTCCTAGCACAGATACGCAGTATTTT.

Notes on this clonotype: A read error is the likely source, as a far larger clone sits one nucleotide away. The rearrangement uses TRBV11-2 and TRBJ2-7; D remains unclear. V lost 1 base to trimming and J lost 5 bases, with 12 bases between them. This CDR3 comprises 14 residues. Germline assignment: CDR1 SGHAT and CDR2 FQNNGV. CDR3 sequence: CASSLAAEANEQYF. The CDR3 DNA reads as TGTGCCAGCAGCTTAGCGGCGGAAGCTAACGAGCAGTACTTC. The full variable domain, its missing parts supplied by reference TRBV11-2 and TRBJ2-7, is EAGVAQSPRYKIIEKRQSVAFWCNPISGHATLYWYQQILGQGPKLLIQFQNNGVVDDSQLPKDRFSAERLKGVDSTLKIQPAKLEDSAVYLCASSLAAEANEQYFGPGTRLTVT.

This clonotype was counted at least ten times. The V and J genes are TRBV18 and TRBJ1-1; D remains ambiguous. This CDR3 is 12 amino acids long. Germline CDR1 is KGHSH and CDR2 is LQKENI. V was pared by 6 bases and J by 6 bases, with 11 bases between. The CDR3 sequence: CASSPQRAEAFF. The CDR3 DNA sequence: TGTGCCAGCTCGCCTCAGCGGGCTGAAGCTTTCTTT.